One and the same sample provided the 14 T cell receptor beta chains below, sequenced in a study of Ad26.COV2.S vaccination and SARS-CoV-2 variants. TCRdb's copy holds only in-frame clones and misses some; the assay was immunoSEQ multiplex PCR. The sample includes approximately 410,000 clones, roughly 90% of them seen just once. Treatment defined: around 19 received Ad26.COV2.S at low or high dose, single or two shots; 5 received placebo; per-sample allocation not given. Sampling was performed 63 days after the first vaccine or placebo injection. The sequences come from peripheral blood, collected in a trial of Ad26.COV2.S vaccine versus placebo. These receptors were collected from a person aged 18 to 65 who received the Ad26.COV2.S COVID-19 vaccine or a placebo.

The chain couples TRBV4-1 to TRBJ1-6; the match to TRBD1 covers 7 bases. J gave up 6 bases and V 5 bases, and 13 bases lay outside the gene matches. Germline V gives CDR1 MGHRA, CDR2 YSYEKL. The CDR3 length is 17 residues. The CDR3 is CASSARQGGVGNSPLHF. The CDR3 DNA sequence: TGCGCCAGCAGCGCCCGCCAAGGGGGCGTGGGTAATTCACCCCTCCACTTT.

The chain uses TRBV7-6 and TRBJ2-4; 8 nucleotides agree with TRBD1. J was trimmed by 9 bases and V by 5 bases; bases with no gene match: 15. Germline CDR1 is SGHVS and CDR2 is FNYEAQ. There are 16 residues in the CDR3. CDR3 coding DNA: TGTGCCAGCAGCCCAATTGGATTTACCACAGGGGGCATTCAGTACTTC. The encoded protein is CASSPIGFTTGGIQYF.

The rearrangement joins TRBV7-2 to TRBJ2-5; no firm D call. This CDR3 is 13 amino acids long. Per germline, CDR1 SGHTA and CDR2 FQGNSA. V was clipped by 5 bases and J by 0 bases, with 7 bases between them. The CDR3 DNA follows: TGTGCCAGCAGCCTCGGCGACCAAGAGACCCAGTACTTC. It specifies CASSLGDQETQYF.

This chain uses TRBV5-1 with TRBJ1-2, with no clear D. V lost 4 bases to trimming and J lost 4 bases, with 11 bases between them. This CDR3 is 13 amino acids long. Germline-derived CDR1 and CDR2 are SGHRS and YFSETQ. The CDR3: CASSPIISYGYTF. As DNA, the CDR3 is TGCGCCAGCAGCCCCATAATTAGCTATGGCTACACCTTC.

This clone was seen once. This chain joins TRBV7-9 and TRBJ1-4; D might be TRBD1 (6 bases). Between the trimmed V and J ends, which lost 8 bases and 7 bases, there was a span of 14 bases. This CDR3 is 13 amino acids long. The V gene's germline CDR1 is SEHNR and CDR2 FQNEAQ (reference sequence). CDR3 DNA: TGTGCCAGCGGCGGACAGTACGGTGAAAAACTGTTTTTT. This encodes CASGGQYGEKLFF.

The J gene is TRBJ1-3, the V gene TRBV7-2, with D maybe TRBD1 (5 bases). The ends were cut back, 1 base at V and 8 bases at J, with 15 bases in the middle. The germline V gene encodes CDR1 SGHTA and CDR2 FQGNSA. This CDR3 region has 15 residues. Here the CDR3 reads CASSLVGGSAHTIYF. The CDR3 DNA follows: TGTGCCAGCAGCTTAGTGGGGGGATCAGCGCACACCATATATTTT.

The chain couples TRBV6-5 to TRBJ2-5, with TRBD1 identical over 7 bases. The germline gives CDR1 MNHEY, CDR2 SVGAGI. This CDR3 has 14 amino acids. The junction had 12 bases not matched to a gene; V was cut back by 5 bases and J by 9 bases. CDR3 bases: TGTGCCAGCAGTCCCCACGTAGTCGACAGGGCCCAGTACTTC. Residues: CASSPHVVDRAQYF.

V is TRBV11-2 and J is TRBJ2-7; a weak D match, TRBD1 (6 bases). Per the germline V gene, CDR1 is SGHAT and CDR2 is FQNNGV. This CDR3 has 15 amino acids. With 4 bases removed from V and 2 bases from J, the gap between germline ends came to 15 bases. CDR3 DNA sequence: TGTGCCAGCAGCTCGCCAGGGGAAGCGGCCTACGAGCAGTACTTC. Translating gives CASSSPGEAAYEQYF.

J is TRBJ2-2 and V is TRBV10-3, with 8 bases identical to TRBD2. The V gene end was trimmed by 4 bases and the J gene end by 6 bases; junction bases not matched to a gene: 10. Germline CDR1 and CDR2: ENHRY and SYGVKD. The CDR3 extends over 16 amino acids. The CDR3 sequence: CAISGPRGGPPGELFF. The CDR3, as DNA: TGTGCCATCAGTGGTCCCCGGGGGGGCCCTCCCGGGGAGCTGTTTTTT.

The CDR3 DNA reads TGTGCCACCAGTGTAGGGGGGAAAGCTTTCTTT. Its protein is CATSVGGKAFF. The chain has TRBV24-1 and TRBJ1-1, with a tentative D call TRBD1 (6 bases). This CDR3 is 11 amino acids long. V was cut by 5 bases and J by 9 bases, with 9 bases left in between. Per the germline V gene, CDR1 is KGHDR and CDR2 is SFDVKD.

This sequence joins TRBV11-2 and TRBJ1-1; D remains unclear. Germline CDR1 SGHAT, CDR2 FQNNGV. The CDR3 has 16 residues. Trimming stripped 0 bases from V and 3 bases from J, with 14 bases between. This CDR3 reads CASSLDWRVWDTEAFF. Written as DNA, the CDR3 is TGTGCCAGCAGCTTAGATTGGAGGGTCTGGGACACTGAAGCTTTCTTT.

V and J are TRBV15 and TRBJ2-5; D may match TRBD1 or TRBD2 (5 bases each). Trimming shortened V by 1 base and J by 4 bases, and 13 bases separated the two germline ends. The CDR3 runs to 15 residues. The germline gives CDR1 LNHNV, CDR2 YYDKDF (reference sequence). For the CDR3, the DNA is TGTGCCACCAGCAGAGCGGGGCAGGGCCGAGAGACCCAGTACTTC. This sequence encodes CATSRAGQGRETQYF.

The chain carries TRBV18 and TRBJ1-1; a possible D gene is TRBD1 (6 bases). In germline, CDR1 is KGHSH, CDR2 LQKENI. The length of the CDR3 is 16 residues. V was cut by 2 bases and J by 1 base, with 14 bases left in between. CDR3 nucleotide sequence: TGTGCCAGCTCACCAATATCAAAGGGGGGGAACACTGAAGCTTTCTTT. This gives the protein CASSPISKGGNTEAFF. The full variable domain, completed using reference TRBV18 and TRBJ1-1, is NAGVMQNPRHLVRRRGQEARLRCSPMKGHSHVYWYRQLPEEGLKFMVYLQKENIIDESGMPKERFSAEFPKEGPSILRIQQVVRGDSAAYFCASSPISKGGNTEAFFGQGTRLTVV.

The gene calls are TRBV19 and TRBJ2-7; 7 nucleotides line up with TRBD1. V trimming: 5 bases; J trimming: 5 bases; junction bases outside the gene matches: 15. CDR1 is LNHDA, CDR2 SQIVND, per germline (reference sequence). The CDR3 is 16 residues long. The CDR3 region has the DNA TGTGCCAGTAGTGCTACCTCGACAGGGTTCGCACACGAGCAGTACTTC. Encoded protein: CASSATSTGFAHEQYF. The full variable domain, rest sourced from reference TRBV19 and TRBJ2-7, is DGGITQSPKYLFRKEGQNVTLSCEQNLNHDAMYWYRQDPGQGLRLIYYSQIVNDFQKGDIAEGYSVSREKKESFPLTVTSAQKNPTAFYLCASSATSTGFAHEQYFGPGTRLTVT.